These T cell receptor beta chains were read from a single sample in a study of cytomegalovirus exposure and HLA in healthy donors. Some clones are missing from TCRdb's copy, which holds only in-frame ones; the method was immunoSEQ multiplex PCR. The table includes 65,000 to 90,000 clones, roughly three quarters detected once. Sequencing was carried out using PBMCs. These receptors were taken from a man in his forties in good health and CMV-seronegative. Each CDR3 is given with its conserved first and last residue. D genes are given only for firm matches. Not all rows give a size; the values are once, few, many and, for expanded clones, a class.

D gene,J gene,V gene,clone size,CDR3 DNA,CDR3 protein
TRBD1,TRBJ1-1,TRBV2,NA,TGTGCCAGCCAGGACAGGGGGCTGAACACTGAAGCTTTCTTT,CASQDRGLNTEAFF
NA,TRBJ2-3,TRBV30,NA,TGTGCCTGGAGTGTAATCCCCGAGGGGGGGGATACGCAGTATTTT,CAWSVIPEGGDTQYF
NA,TRBJ1-2,TRBV11-2,NA,TGTGCCAGCAGCTTAGGGAGGGCGGAGGGCTACACCTTC,CASSLGRAEGYTF
TRBD1,TRBJ2-7,TRBV7-6,NA,TGTGCCAGCAGCGATGGGACAGGCGATTCCTACGAGCAGTACTTC,CASSDGTGDSYEQYF
TRBD2,TRBJ2-3,TRBV25-1,NA,TGTGCCAGCAGTGCGGGGGGAGCAGATACGCAGTATTTT,CASSAGGADTQYF
TRBD1,TRBJ1-5,TRBV6-1,NA,TGTGCCAGCAATGTCGACAGGGGGCATAATCAGCCCCAGCATTTT,CASNVDRGHNQPQHF
NA,TRBJ2-3,TRBV27,NA,TGTGCCAGCACCTCCGCCGGACTAACCAAAGACACAGATACGCAGTATTTT,CASTSAGLTKDTDTQYF
NA,TRBJ1-2,TRBV9,NA,TGTGCCAGCAGCGTAGCCCCTGATTTATTTACCGGTGGCTACACCTTC,CASSVAPDLFTGGYTF
TRBD1,TRBJ2-7,TRBV6-6,once,TGTGCCAGCAGCACCTTGGACAGGGGAAACTACGAGCAGTACTTC,CASSTLDRGNYEQYF
TRBD2,TRBJ2-5,TRBV18,NA,TGTGCCAGCTCACCACCAGGGGAGGGGAAAGAGACCCAGTACTTC,CASSPPGEGKETQYF
NA,TRBJ1-5,TRBV4-1,NA,TGCGCCAGCAGCCAAGTTTCAGGGGCGAACAATCAGCCCCAGCATTTT,CASSQVSGANNQPQHF
NA,TRBJ2-7,TRBV4-2,NA,TGTGCCAGCAGCGCTGAGCAGTTGGGGAGCGAGCAGTACTTC,CASSAEQLGSEQYF
TRBD1,TRBJ1-4,TRBV7-9,once,TGTGCCAGCAGCCCCCGGGACAGGGGTAGTGAAAAACTGTTTTTT,CASSPRDRGSEKLFF
TRBD2,TRBJ2-3,TRBV5-4,NA,TGTGCCAGCAGCCCCCCAGCGGGGGGGCCAAATACGCAGTATTTT,CASSPPAGGPNTQYF
TRBD1,TRBJ1-2,TRBV4-3,NA,TGCGCCAGCAGCCAACGGACAGGGGGGCTGTCTAACTATGGCTACACCTTC,CASSQRTGGLSNYGYTF
NA,TRBJ1-3,TRBV2,NA,TGTGCCAGCAGTGAAAGGGGTTGGGCAGCTGGAAACACCATATATTTT,CASSERGWAAGNTIYF
NA,TRBJ2-7,TRBV7-8,NA,TGTGCCAGCAGCTTTTCCGGGACACCATCCTACGAGCAGTACTTC,CASSFSGTPSYEQYF
TRBD1,TRBJ1-5,TRBV15,NA,TGTGCCACCAAGACGACAGGGGGGTCCAATCAGCCCCAGCATTTT,CATKTTGGSNQPQHF
TRBD1,TRBJ1-2,TRBV2,NA,TGTGCCAGCAAGTTGGACAGGGCAACCTATGGCTACACCTTC,CASKLDRATYGYTF
NA,TRBJ1-4,TRBV19,NA,TGTGCCAGTAGGGGGCTAAATGAAAAACTGTTTTTT,CASRGLNEKLFF
NA,TRBJ2-3,TRBV7-3,NA,TGTGCCAGCAGCTTTGCTGCTACTAGCACAGATACGCAGTATTTT,CASSFAATSTDTQYF
NA,TRBJ2-7,TRBV7-2,NA,TGTGCCAGCAGCTGGGGTTTAACAGGGAGCGAGCAGTACTTC,CASSWGLTGSEQYF